This section outlines one T cell receptor beta chain sequence together with its context. The source of the sample is a study of blood T cell repertoires in COVID-19. Overall study: Donors in the United States, Italy and Spain gave samples during acute or convalescent COVID-19.

Looked up from germline, CDR1 is MDHEN and CDR2 is SYDVKM. The CDR3 covers 17 residues. Trimming cost V 6 bases and J 4 bases, with 24 bases left between them. Original handling: For nucleated cells, counts were estimated from reference gene primer amplification. Clones were read by immunoSEQ multiplex PCR, and TCRdb kept only the in-frame ones, dropping some. D and trimming come from the DNA, and the V and J calls and clone size come from that table. This sample yields 120,000 or so clones, of which roughly 84% are seen a single time; 3.5% to 4% belongs to the top ten. Cohort 3 donors were reported recovered after two negative PCRs, clearance, or symptom resolution.

This receptor was taken from a woman in her twenties or thirties who had recovered from COVID-19. The rearrangement joins TRBV28 to TRBJ1-2; D remains unclear. Sequenced: PBMCs or T cells enriched from blood (not recorded which). CDR3 nucleotides: TGTGCCAGCAGCCTCGGGATAGTGAGCCCGAGCGGCTATGGCTACACCTTC. Translating gives CASSLGIVSPSGYGYTF.